The clone carrying this TCR beta chain appeared a single time. No antigen is known for it. V was pared by 1 base and J by 0 bases, with 7 bases between. The CDR3 totals 14 residues. Germline CDR1 is GTSNPN and CDR2 is SVGIG (reference sequence). The time point: week 23, last vaccination. Doses consisted of 300 ug of mutant IDH1 20-mer peptide each, paired with topical imiquimod. These data belong to a study of a mutant IDH1 vaccine in newly diagnosed glioma. Study as a whole: Scheduled for weeks 1, 3, 5, 7, 11, 15, 19 and 23, eight vaccinations were given to patients. Vaccination followed radiotherapy alone by 4-6 weeks, or accompanied temozolomide cycles. Those enrolled had earlier been treated with radiotherapy, temozolomide, or both, mostly both.

Repertoires were generated with immunoSEQ multiplex PCR, while TCRdb's copy carries only in-frame clones and drops some. The data contain 25,000 to 30,000 clones, around 80% of them singletons. The TCR comes from a woman in her twenties or thirties with glioma. The rearrangement uses TRBV30 and TRBJ1-3; the D is unclear. The sequenced sample was PBMCs, obtained from a glioma patient whose treatment included an IDH1 peptide vaccine. DNA for the CDR3: TGTGCCTGGAGTGCCGGGAGCTCTGGAAACACCATATATTTT. It codes for CAWSAGSSGNTIYF. Looking up the rest from reference TRBV30 and TRBJ1-3 gives the full variable domain: SQTIHQWPATLVQPVGSPLSLECTVEGTSNPNLYWYRQAAGRGLQLLFYSVGIGQISSEVPQNLSASRPQDRQFILSSKKLLLSDSGFYLCAWSAGSSGNTIYFGEGSWLTVV.